The subject of this entry is one T cell receptor (beta chain). Its antigen remains unknown. Germline assignment: CDR1 MNHNY and CDR2 SVGAGI (reference sequence). The V gene end was trimmed by 7 bases and the J gene end by 4 bases; junction bases not matched to a gene: 9. This CDR3 spans 15 amino acids. These data belong to a study of cytomegalovirus exposure and HLA in healthy donors. Study-wide points: Some V segments could not be told apart, so they were left out, TRBV6-2 and TRBV6-3 among them.

PCR was performed using 60 Vbeta and 13 Jbeta primers. Clones were read by immunoSEQ multiplex PCR, and TCRdb kept only the in-frame ones, dropping some. The sample holds 200,000 or so clones, approximately 84% seen once. The sample taken for sequencing was PBMCs. The sequence was collected from a woman in her 30s in good health and CMV-seropositive. This chain uses TRBV6-6 with TRBJ2-3; TRBD1 agrees at 9 bases. Here the CDR3 reads CASTHPGQGADTQYF. The CDR3 DNA reads as TGTGCCAGCACCCATCCGGGACAGGGTGCAGATACGCAGTATTTT.